This passage covers 18 T cell receptor beta chains from one sample sequenced in a study of graft-versus-host responses after intestinal transplantation. Antigen specificity for these receptors is unknown. TCRdb keeps only in-frame clones here, not all; method: immunoSEQ multiplex PCR. In the table there are about 150,000 clones, around 90% of which are singletons. The sequencing used unstimulated CD4+ T cells sorted from spleen or lymph node cells, collected before intestinal transplant. Every receptor here comes from a human donor who received an intestinal transplant.

The chain employs TRBV4-2 and TRBJ2-1; D remains unclear. V was cut by 6 bases and J by 6 bases, with 12 bases left in between. Per germline, CDR1 LGHNA and CDR2 YNFKEQ. The CDR3 contains 13 residues. The CDR3 sequence: CASRNSRANEQFF. CDR3 sequence (DNA): TGTGCCAGCAGGAACTCCCGAGCCAATGAGCAGTTCTTC.

V usage is TRBV21-1 and J usage is TRBJ2-5. TRBV21-1 is an annotated pseudogene. This CDR3 comprises 11 residues. This CDR3 reads CASRGLRPQYF. CDR3 nucleotide sequence: TGTGCCAGCCGGGGGCTCAGGCCCCAGTACTTC.

The rearrangement joins TRBV6-1 to TRBJ1-2; no clear D. CDR3 length equals 14 residues. With 4 bases removed from V and 1 base from J, the gap between germline ends came to 10 bases. Germline V lookup: CDR1 MNHNS, CDR2 SASEGT. The CDR3 loop reads CASSAEPGNYGYTF. Written as DNA, the CDR3 is TGTGCCAGCAGTGCGGAACCCGGTAACTATGGCTACACCTTC.

CDR3 region: CASSLWGQGASEAFF. In DNA form, the CDR3 reads TGTGCCAGCAGTTTGTGGGGACAGGGGGCTAGTGAAGCTTTCTTT. The chain links TRBV28 to TRBJ1-1; 12 nucleotides agree with TRBD1. The V and J ends lost 3 bases and 7 bases, in that order; junction bases with no gene match: 6. This CDR3 region has 15 residues. Germline loops: CDR1 MDHEN, CDR2 SYDVKM.

V and J are TRBV7-9 and TRBJ1-1; 10 bases agree with TRBD1. CDR1 SEHNR and CDR2 FQNEAQ come from the germline V gene (reference sequence). This CDR3 is built from 17 residues. The V segment lost 0 bases and the J segment 2 bases; nucleotides outside the gene matches: 6. For the CDR3, the DNA is TGTGCCAGCAGCTTAGCTGGGGACAGGGGCGGTAACACTGAAGCTTTCTTT. This codes for CASSLAGDRGGNTEAFF. Combining the CDR3 with reference TRBV7-9 and TRBJ1-1 gives the whole variable domain DTGVSQNPRHKITKRGQNVTFRCDPISEHNRLYWYRQTLGQGPEFLTYFQNEAQLEKSRLLSDRFSAERPKGSFSTLEIQRTEQGDSAMYLCASSLAGDRGGNTEAFFGQGTRLTVV.

The rearrangement uses TRBV7-3 and TRBJ2-1, with 9 positions matching TRBD2. The ends lost 5 bases at V and 7 bases at J; junction bases unmatched: 15. Germline V gene data show CDR1 as SGHTA and CDR2 as FQGTGA. The CDR3 covers 17 residues. CDR3 sequence (DNA): TGTGCCAGCAGCCAATGGGCTAGCGGGGCAAGTCATAATGAGCAGTTCTTC. Its translation: CASSQWASGASHNEQFF.

V usage is TRBV4-1 and J usage is TRBJ2-2; a possible D gene is TRBD2 (6 bases). Per the germline V gene, CDR1 is MGHRA and CDR2 is YSYEKL. Trimming cost V 1 base and J 3 bases, with 15 bases left between them. The CDR3 is 17 amino acids. The CDR3 DNA reads as TGCGCCAGCAGCCAAGGGATAACCGGGAGCTACACCGGGGAGCTGTTTTTT. Protein product: CASSQGITGSYTGELFF.

This rearrangement joins TRBV7-9 to TRBJ2-1; possible D gene TRBD1, 6 bases. With 4 bases removed from V and 3 bases from J, the gap between germline ends came to 13 bases. Germline values: CDR1 SEHNR, CDR2 FQNEAQ (reference sequence). This CDR3 has 15 residues. CDR3 in amino acids: CASSSDRSYYNEQFF. The DNA of the CDR3 is TGTGCCAGCAGCTCTGACAGGTCGTACTACAATGAGCAGTTCTTC. The full variable domain, in which reference TRBV7-9 and TRBJ2-1 provide the parts outside the CDR3, is DTGVSQNPRHKITKRGQNVTFRCDPISEHNRLYWYRQTLGQGPEFLTYFQNEAQLEKSRLLSDRFSAERPKGSFSTLEIQRTEQGDSAMYLCASSSDRSYYNEQFFGPGTRLTVL.

The chain combines TRBV6-6 with TRBJ2-7, with 7 bases aligning to TRBD1. This CDR3 has 14 residues. CDR1 and CDR2 from the germline V gene are MNHNY and SVGAGI (reference sequence). The V and J ends lost 7 bases and 3 bases, in that order; junction bases with no gene match: 9. The chain's CDR3 is CASTFPGQNYEQYF. In DNA form, the CDR3 reads TGTGCCAGCACTTTTCCGGGACAGAACTACGAGCAGTACTTC.

This chain uses TRBV19 with TRBJ1-5; D not resolved. CDR1 and CDR2 from the germline V gene are LNHDA and SQIVND (reference sequence). Trimming left V 3 bases short and J 4 bases short, with 10 bases between. The CDR3 length is 14 residues. CDR3 sequence reads: CASSIGRWNQPQHF. CDR3 bases: TGTGCCAGTAGTATCGGCAGATGGAATCAGCCCCAGCATTTT.

The chain carries TRBV12-5 and TRBJ2-5; 7 bases agree with TRBD1. Germline V CDR1 and CDR2: LGHNT, FRNRAP. The CDR3 loop spans 13 amino acids. Unmatched junction bases numbered 4, after V lost 6 bases and J lost 3 bases. This CDR3 reads CASGPGTEETQYF. The CDR3 nucleotides read TGTGCTAGTGGACCCGGGACAGAAGAGACCCAGTACTTC.

The chain combines TRBV5-1 with TRBJ2-5; weak D call: TRBD2 (5 bases). From germline, CDR1 is SGHRS and CDR2 YFSETQ. The germline V and J ends were trimmed by 9 bases and 2 bases, with 11 bases remaining between them. The CDR3 is made up of 12 amino acids. CDR3 sequence (DNA): TGCGCCACCTCAGAGGGACAAGAGACCCAGTACTTC. This translates into CATSEGQETQYF.

The rearrangement links TRBV27 to TRBJ1-4; no clear D. Germline V gives CDR1 MNHEY, CDR2 SMNVEV (reference sequence). The CDR3 extends over 13 amino acids. Trimming stripped 6 bases from V and 10 bases from J, with 15 bases between. CDR3 DNA: TGTGCCAGCAGCCCCTCGGGAGGTGGAAAACTGTTTTTT. Protein product: CASSPSGGGKLFF.

The rearrangement links TRBV6-5 to TRBJ2-3, with unresolved D. V was trimmed by 8 bases and J by 3 bases, leaving 15 bases between them. The CDR3 has 14 residues. CDR1 and CDR2 (germline): MNHEY, SVGAGI. The CDR3: CASSKGTPTDTQYF. In nucleotides, the CDR3 is TGTGCCAGCTCTAAGGGCACACCGACAGATACGCAGTATTTT.

This clone was detected once. Other DNA sequences of this sample code for an identical CDR3. The V and J genes are TRBV4-1 and TRBJ2-5, with TRBD1 matching over 7 bases. The V gene's germline CDR1 is MGHRA and CDR2 YSYEKL. The CDR3 extends over 18 amino acids. Trimming at V came to 1 base and at J to 4 bases, leaving 15 bases not matched to a gene. The CDR3 region has the DNA TGCGCCAGCAGCCAAGTCCCCTTAACAGGGGCCCTAGGAGAGACCCAGTACTTC. Translated, it gives CASSQVPLTGALGETQYF.

V usage is TRBV15 and J usage is TRBJ2-5; 7 bases map to TRBD1. The J segment lost 5 bases and the V segment lost 0 bases, leaving 3 bases of the junction unmatched. The V gene's germline CDR1 is LNHNV and CDR2 YYDKDF (reference sequence). CDR3 size: 14 residues. CDR3 DNA sequence: TGTGCCACCAGCAGAGACCGGGACAGCGAGACCCAGTACTTC. Encoded protein: CATSRDRDSETQYF.

The chain is built from TRBV28 and TRBJ1-2, with D maybe TRBD1 (5 bases). Per germline, CDR1 MDHEN and CDR2 SYDVKM. Trimming shortened V by 3 bases and J by 3 bases, and 8 bases separated the two germline ends. CDR3 size: 13 residues. The CDR3 reads CASSFRDDYGYTF. The CDR3 DNA sequence: TGTGCCAGCAGTTTTCGGGACGACTATGGCTACACCTTC.

As DNA, the CDR3 is TGTGCCAGCAGTTCGGAAGGGCTATACGAGCAGTACTTC. The encoded protein is CASSSEGLYEQYF. The chain links TRBV27 to TRBJ2-7; no definite D call. The CDR3 length is 13 residues. CDR1 and CDR2 from the germline V gene are MNHEY and SMNVEV (reference sequence). V was trimmed by 4 bases and J by 4 bases, leaving 11 bases between them.